This entry lists 14 T cell receptor beta chains sequenced from one sample in a study of blood T cell repertoires in COVID-19. Produced via immunoSEQ multiplex PCR; TCRdb's table is partial and in-frame only. The sample records around 310,000 clones, around 91% being singletons. Sequencing used PBMCs or T cells enriched from blood (not recorded which). These receptors were obtained from a woman aged 40 to 50 who had recovered from COVID-19.

Worth noting for this clone: At the DNA level, this CDR3 is encoded by other sequences in the same sample as well. The chain joins TRBV4-3 to TRBJ2-7; 7 bases line up with TRBD2. Germline V lookup: CDR1 LGHNA, CDR2 YSLEER. The CDR3 spans 14 residues. V lost 0 bases and J lost 3; bases outside the gene matches: 2. Here the CDR3 DNA reads TGCGCCAGCAGCCAAGATCGGGGGGTCTACGAGCAGTACTTC. Its protein is CASSQDRGVYEQYF.

As DNA, the CDR3 is TGTGCCAGCACCGTAGGGAGAACTGAAGCTTTCTTT. Protein: CASTVGRTEAFF. The chain carries TRBV13 and TRBJ1-1; D is ambiguous. Trimming removed 7 bases at V and 5 bases at J, with 11 bases between. Germline CDR1 PRHDT, CDR2 FYEKMQ (reference sequence). The CDR3 loop spans 12 amino acids.

The rearrangement uses TRBV9 and TRBJ2-3, with 8 bases aligning to TRBD2. This CDR3 comprises 20 residues. Unmatched junction bases numbered 20, after V lost 4 bases and J lost 1 base. Germline V lookup: CDR1 SGDLS, CDR2 YYNGEE. The DNA of the CDR3 is TGTGCCAGCAGCTACTACAGTATGGGGACTAGGGCCGGGGGCACAGATACGCAGTATTTT. Its translation is CASSYYSMGTRAGGTDTQYF.

CDR3 amino acids: CASSMVFSRDRQNMNTEAFF. CDR3 in DNA: TGTGCCAGTAGTATGGTATTCAGCCGGGACAGGCAGAATATGAACACTGAAGCTTTCTTT. The chain combines TRBV19 with TRBJ1-1, with 8 bases identical to TRBD1. Germline-derived CDR1 and CDR2 are LNHDA and SQIVND (reference sequence). The CDR3 has 20 residues. V shed 3 bases and J 0 bases; nucleotides not matched to a gene: 18.

The J gene is TRBJ2-7, the V gene TRBV9; 9 bases fit TRBD2. V trimming: 4 bases; J trimming: 0 bases; junction bases outside the gene matches: 5. CDR1 and CDR2 (germline): SGDLS, YYNGEE. CDR3 size: 15 residues. The CDR3 DNA reads as TGTGCCAGCAGCTTGACTAGCGGAAGCTCCTACGAGCAGTACTTC. It translates to CASSLTSGSSYEQYF.

The chain combines TRBV11-3 with TRBJ1-2, with D tentatively TRBD1 (5 bases). The CDR3 totals 13 residues. Germline V gene lookup returns CDR1 SGHNT and CDR2 YENEEA. Trimming cost V 6 bases and J 6 bases, with 14 bases left between them. CDR3 protein: CASSQGVQHGYTF. The CDR3 bases are TGTGCCAGCAGTCAAGGGGTACAGCATGGCTACACCTTC.

V is TRBV28 and J is TRBJ1-5; D may be TRBD1 (6 bases). Looked up from germline, CDR1 is MDHEN and CDR2 is SYDVKM. V gave up 6 bases and J gave up 2 bases, with 14 bases separating them. The CDR3 has 15 amino acids. The CDR3 nucleotides are TGTGCCAGCAGGCCCACCAGGGGAGGCAATCAGCCCCAGCATTTT. This translates into CASRPTRGGNQPQHF.

The V gene is TRBV6-2 or TRBV6-3, the J gene TRBJ2-3; 8 bases line up with TRBD2. Per germline, CDR1 MNHEY and CDR2 SVGEGT. V dropped 2 bases and J dropped 3; count of bases not matched to a gene: 4. This CDR3 comprises 15 residues. The CDR3 loop is CASSYAGGRTDTQYF. The CDR3 bases are TGTGCCAGCAGTTACGCGGGAGGAAGAACAGATACGCAGTATTTT.

This rearrangement joins TRBV5-1 to TRBJ2-7; D not certain. CDR3 length equals 14 residues. Looked up from germline, CDR1 is SGHRS and CDR2 is YFSETQ. Trimming left V 0 bases short and J 2 bases short, with 9 bases between. The CDR3 sequence: CASSLVGRTYEQYF. CDR3 coding DNA: TGCGCCAGCAGCTTGGTTGGCAGAACCTACGAGCAGTACTTC. The full variable domain, rest sourced from reference TRBV5-1 and TRBJ2-7, is KAGVTQTPRYLIKTRGQQVTLSCSPISGHRSVSWYQQTPGQGLQFLFEYFSETQRNKGNFPGRFSGRQFSNSRSEMNVSTLELGDSALYLCASSLVGRTYEQYFGPGTRLTVT.

The J gene is TRBJ1-4, the V gene TRBV30; TRBD1 aligns across 8 bases. The trim removed 2 bases at V and 8 bases at J, leaving 10 bases unmatched. Germline loops: CDR1 GTSNPN, CDR2 SVGIG (reference sequence). The CDR3 has 15 residues. The CDR3 DNA sequence: TGTGCCTGGAGTCTCTCGACAGGGGTTAGAGAAAAACTGTTTTTT. Its translation: CAWSLSTGVREKLFF.

The V call is TRBV10-3, the J call TRBJ2-7; 7 bases fit TRBD2. The V gene end was trimmed by 6 bases and the J gene end by 0 bases; junction bases not matched to a gene: 2. CDR1 is ENHRY and CDR2 is SYGVKD in the germline V gene. The CDR3 is 13 residues long. The CDR3 nucleotides are TGTGCCATCAGCGGGGGGATCTCCTACGAGCAGTACTTC. It specifies CAISGGISYEQYF.

V usage is TRBV27 and J usage is TRBJ1-2, with 9 positions matching TRBD1. Trimming at V came to 4 bases and at J to 8 bases, leaving 5 bases not matched to a gene. Germline CDR1 is MNHEY and CDR2 is SMNVEV (reference sequence). The CDR3 contains 13 residues. This chain's CDR3 is CASSYTGGYGYTF. The DNA of the CDR3 is TGTGCCAGCAGTTATACAGGGGGCTACGGCTACACCTTC.

The rearrangement uses TRBV27 and TRBJ2-1; a weak D match, TRBD2 (5 bases). Germline V gene data show CDR1 as MNHEY and CDR2 as SMNVEV (reference sequence). V lost 5 bases and J 6 bases, leaving 23 bases between the germline ends. This CDR3 has 17 amino acids. The CDR3 DNA sequence: TGTGCCAGCAGTCCCCAGTTAAGATGGACTCGCACCAATGAGCAGTTCTTC. Protein product: CASSPQLRWTRTNEQFF.

V usage is TRBV23-1 and J usage is TRBJ1-1; no clear D. TRBV23-1 is noted as an ORF with a role that remains uncertain. Trimming shortened V by 1 base and J by 3 bases, and 9 bases separated the two germline ends. The CDR3 has 14 residues. The CDR3 spells CASSQYGGHTEAFF. The CDR3 bases are TGCGCCAGCAGTCAATACGGAGGCCACACTGAAGCTTTCTTT.